This T cell receptor (beta chain) was found in a study of naive CD8 T cells in extremely preterm neonates. Study conclusions and caveats: Relative to older groups, preterm infants had shorter, less trimmed CDR3s with fewer N additions.

Extremely preterm deliveries at about 22-27 weeks of gestation provided the preterm samples. This CDR3 has 13 amino acids. Trimming pared 4 bases from V and 0 bases from J, leaving 7 bases between. Germline V CDR1 and CDR2: SGHTS, YDEGEE. Profiling relied on immunoSEQ multiplex PCR, and the TCRdb table lists in-frame clones only, not all of them. Of 20,000 to 30,000 clones in the sample, 88% were seen once. Worth noting for this clone: Its antigen is unknown.

This clonotype originated in a boy who was born preterm. The sequencing sample was made of naive CD8+ T cells from cord blood. This sequence joins TRBV5-8 and TRBJ1-1; the D gene is possibly TRBD1 (6 bases). The CDR3 DNA reads as TGTGCCAGCAGCACAGGGTTGAACACTGAAGCTTTCTTT. This gives the protein CASSTGLNTEAFF.